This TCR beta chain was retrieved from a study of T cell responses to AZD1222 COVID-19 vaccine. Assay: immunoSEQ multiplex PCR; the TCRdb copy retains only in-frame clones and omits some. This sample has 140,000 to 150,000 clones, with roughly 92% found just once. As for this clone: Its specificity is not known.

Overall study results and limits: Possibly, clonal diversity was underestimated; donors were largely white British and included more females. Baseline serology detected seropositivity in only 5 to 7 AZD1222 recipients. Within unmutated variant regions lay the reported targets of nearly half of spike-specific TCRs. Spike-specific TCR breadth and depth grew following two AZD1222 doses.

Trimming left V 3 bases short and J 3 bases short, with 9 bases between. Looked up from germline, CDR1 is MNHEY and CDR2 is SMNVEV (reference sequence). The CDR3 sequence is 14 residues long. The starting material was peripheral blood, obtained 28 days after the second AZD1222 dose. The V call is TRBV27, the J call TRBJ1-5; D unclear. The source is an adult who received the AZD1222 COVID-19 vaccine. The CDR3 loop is CASSFGGDNQPQHF. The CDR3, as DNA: TGTGCCAGCAGTTTTGGCGGAGACAATCAGCCCCAGCATTTT.